Listed below are T cell receptor beta chains from one sample, sequenced in a study of T cell changes during pregnancy in multiple sclerosis. TCRdb's table, derived via immunoSEQ multiplex PCR, lists solely in-frame clones and lacks some. This sample has roughly 40,000 clones, with 94% found just once. The starting material was peripheral blood, obtained in the third trimester of pregnancy. Receptors originate from a female donor with multiple sclerosis, enrolled in a pregnancy study. The CDR3 runs from the conserved cysteine through the conserved F or W. The D gene is left open where the match is weak. The size field is filled for only some rows; it gives once, few, many or a size class.

d_gene,v_gene,len,abundance,j_gene,CDR3aa,CDR3nt
NA,TRBV30,14,NA,TRBJ2-7,CAWSVLGSSYEQYF,TGTGCCTGGAGTGTATTGGGCAGCTCCTACGAGCAGTACTTC
TRBD2,TRBV7-9,17,NA,TRBJ2-1,CASSTWVASGRGDEQFF,TGTGCCAGCAGCACGTGGGTTGCAAGCGGGAGAGGCGATGAGCAGTTCTTC
NA,TRBV27,14,NA,TRBJ2-7,CASRRQIRAYEQYF,TGTGCCAGCAGGCGACAGATCCGTGCCTACGAGCAGTACTTC
TRBD1,TRBV5-6,15,once,TRBJ1-1,CASSFPGTVNTEAFF,TGTGCCAGCAGCTTCCCCGGGACAGTGAACACTGAAGCTTTCTTT
NA,TRBV7-9,14,NA,TRBJ1-4,CASSLARGGEKLFF,TGTGCCAGCAGCTTAGCGAGGGGAGGGGAAAAACTGTTTTTT
NA,TRBV27,15,once,TRBJ1-1,CASSLFPGMNTEAFF,TGTGCCAGCAGTTTATTTCCAGGAATGAACACTGAAGCTTTCTTT
NA,TRBV3-1/TRBV3-2,9,once,TRBJ2-7,CASSPQQYF,TGTGCCAGCAGCCCTCAGCAGTACTTC
TRBD1,TRBV13,15,NA,TRBJ2-3,CASSPRQGSTDTQYF,TGTGCCAGCAGCCCGAGACAGGGGAGCACAGATACGCAGTATTTT
NA,TRBV21-1,16,NA,TRBJ1-6,CASSNHDSSYNSPLHF,TGTGCCAGCAGCAATCACGACAGCTCCTATAATTCACCCCTCCACTTT
TRBD2,TRBV5-4,15,NA,TRBJ2-3,CASSPPAGGADTQYF,TGTGCCAGCAGCCCTCCCGCGGGAGGGGCAGATACGCAGTATTTT
NA,TRBV23-1,16,NA,TRBJ2-5,CASTVRPRRGKETQYF,TGCGCCAGCACTGTAAGACCGAGGAGAGGAAAAGAGACCCAGTACTTC
TRBD1,TRBV6-5,12,NA,TRBJ2-7,CAAKGQGARQYF,TGTGCCGCCAAGGGACAGGGGGCGCGGCAGTACTTC
TRBD1,TRBV4-1,15,NA,TRBJ2-7,CASSHPGQGSYEQYF,TGCGCCAGCAGCCATCCGGGACAGGGATCCTACGAGCAGTACTTC
NA,TRBV29-1,13,NA,TRBJ2-3,CSVEAGATDTQYF,TGCAGCGTTGAAGCGGGAGCCACAGATACGCAGTATTTT
TRBD1,TRBV6-1,14,NA,TRBJ1-3,CASRSTGPGNTIYF,TGTGCCAGCCGATCGACAGGGCCTGGAAACACCATATATTTT
NA,TRBV1,13,NA,TRBJ2-7,CTSSGQGKFEQYF,TGCACCAGCAGCGGACAGGGTAAGTTCGAGCAGTACTTC
NA,TRBV6-1,13,NA,TRBJ2-7,CASSAQAFYEQYF,TGTGCCAGCAGTGCACAGGCTTTCTACGAGCAGTACTTC
NA,TRBV6-6,13,NA,TRBJ1-1,CASQGSMGTEAFF,TGTGCCAGCCAGGGGAGTATGGGCACTGAAGCTTTCTTT
TRBD2,TRBV27,16,NA,TRBJ2-6,CAIGAGGPFGANVLTF,TGTGCCATCGGAGCGGGAGGGCCCTTCGGGGCCAACGTCCTGACTTTC
TRBD2,TRBV6-5,15,once,TRBJ2-7,CASSPGLAGAGEQYF,TGTGCCAGCAGTCCGGGACTAGCGGGGGCAGGGGAGCAGTACTTC
TRBD1,TRBV6-5,13,NA,TRBJ1-1,CASRTGSVTEAFF,TGTGCCAGCAGGACAGGGTCGGTCACTGAAGCTTTCTTT
TRBD1,TRBV15,15,NA,TRBJ2-2,CATSRQGQGIRELFF,TGTGCCACCAGCAGACAGGGACAGGGGATCCGGGAGCTGTTTTTT
NA,TRBV20-1,11,NA,TRBJ2-7,CSASRLGEQYF,TGCAGTGCTAGTAGACTAGGCGAGCAGTACTTC
NA,TRBV15,14,NA,TRBJ2-7,CATSRGDISYEQYF,TGTGCCACCAGCAGGGGTGACATTTCCTACGAGCAGTACTTC
TRBD1,TRBV28,15,NA,TRBJ2-7,CASSKPGQGLFEQYF,TGTGCCAGCAGTAAACCGGGACAGGGCCTATTCGAGCAGTACTTC
NA,TRBV7-8,14,NA,TRBJ1-1,CASSLNRGGTEAFF,TGTGCCAGCAGCTTGAATCGGGGAGGCACTGAAGCTTTCTTT
TRBD2,TRBV2,14,NA,TRBJ2-4,CASSTSGIGNIQYF,TGTGCCAGCAGTACTAGCGGGATTGGAAACATTCAGTACTTC
NA,TRBV7-9,12,few,TRBJ1-1,CASSLTNTEAFF,TGTGCCAGCAGCTTGACTAACACTGAAGCTTTCTTT
NA,TRBV7-9,14,NA,TRBJ1-2,CASTKSGEDHGYTF,TGTGCCAGCACCAAATCGGGGGAAGACCATGGCTACACCTTC
NA,TRBV12-5,15,NA,TRBJ2-3,CASAYVGRDDDTQYF,TGTGCTAGTGCCTACGTCGGGAGAGACGACGATACGCAGTATTTT
NA,TRBV5-6,12,NA,TRBJ1-5,CASSTHNQPQHF,TGTGCCAGCAGCACTCACAATCAGCCCCAGCATTTT
NA,TRBV7-9,14,NA,TRBJ1-1,CASSLASGNTEAFF,TGTGCCAGCAGCTTAGCTTCCGGGAACACTGAAGCTTTCTTT
TRBD2,TRBV7-3,15,NA,TRBJ2-1,CASSQRAGGNNEQFF,TGTGCCAGCAGCCAAAGAGCGGGAGGAAACAATGAGCAGTTCTTC
TRBD1,TRBV18,15,NA,TRBJ2-2,CASEIQGAYPGELFF,TGTGCCAGCGAAATACAGGGGGCATATCCCGGGGAGCTGTTTTTT
NA,TRBV5-1,13,NA,TRBJ1-4,CASSSDRNEKLFF,TGCGCCAGCAGCTCCGACAGAAATGAAAAACTGTTTTTT
TRBD2,TRBV7-6,17,NA,TRBJ2-5,CASSPLVRRGSSKTQYF,TGTGCCAGCAGCCCCCTCGTTAGGCGCGGGAGTAGTAAGACCCAGTACTTC
TRBD2,TRBV7-9,17,NA,TRBJ2-1,CASSLDRELAGDDEQFF,TGTGCCAGCAGCTTAGACCGAGAGCTAGCGGGAGACGATGAGCAGTTCTTC
NA,TRBV7-6,17,NA,TRBJ2-1,CASSETIWAGGKYEQFF,TGTGCCAGCAGCGAAACGATCTGGGCAGGGGGGAAGTATGAGCAGTTCTTC
NA,TRBV18,15,NA,TRBJ2-1,CASSPLSGAYNEQFF,TGTGCCAGCTCACCACTGTCAGGGGCCTACAATGAGCAGTTCTTC
NA,TRBV29-1,13,NA,TRBJ2-7,CSVVAASSYEQYF,TGCAGCGTTGTCGCTGCGAGCTCCTACGAGCAGTACTTC
NA,TRBV9,13,NA,TRBJ2-7,CASSVVGQGIPYF,NA
NA,TRBV15,17,NA,TRBJ1-6,CATSRPNQGTVNSPLHF,TGTGCCACCAGCAGACCCAATCAGGGAACGGTTAATTCACCCCTCCACTTT
NA,TRBV27,14,NA,TRBJ2-2,CASSLQLSTGELFF,TGTGCCAGCAGTTTACAGTTAAGCACCGGGGAGCTGTTTTTT
NA,TRBV14,12,NA,TRBJ2-1,CASSLSPREQFF,TGTGCCAGCAGCCTAAGTCCCCGGGAGCAGTTCTTC
TRBD1,TRBV13,19,NA,TRBJ2-2,CASSAEVYTGQGDPGELFF,TGTGCCAGCAGCGCGGAAGTCTATACCGGACAGGGGGATCCCGGGGAGCTGTTTTTT
TRBD1,TRBV5-4,15,NA,TRBJ2-3,CASSLQGASTDTQYF,TGTGCCAGCAGCTTACAGGGGGCCAGCACAGATACGCAGTATTTT
TRBD1,TRBV29-1,14,NA,TRBJ2-7,CSVGSGTGNYEQYF,TGCAGCGTAGGTTCTGGGACAGGGAACTACGAGCAGTACTTC
TRBD2,TRBV29-1,15,NA,TRBJ2-1,CSVDAGLAGGPEQFF,TGCAGCGTTGATGCAGGACTAGCGGGGGGACCCGAGCAGTTCTTC
NA,TRBV30,12,NA,TRBJ2-1,CAWSESRTPGIF,TGTGCCTGGAGTGAGTCTCGGACTCCCGGGATCTTC
TRBD1,TRBV2,15,NA,TRBJ1-2,CASSETRTGGFGYTF,TGTGCCAGCAGTGAAACAAGGACAGGGGGATTTGGCTACACCTTC
TRBD2,TRBV28,18,NA,TRBJ2-3,CASRPRGLAGGLSDTQYF,TGTGCCAGCAGACCAAGGGGTCTAGCGGGAGGTTTATCAGATACGCAGTATTTT
TRBD1,TRBV7-9,15,NA,TRBJ1-3,CASSSDRGYGNTIYF,TGTGCCAGCAGCTCGGACAGGGGGTATGGAAACACCATATATTTT